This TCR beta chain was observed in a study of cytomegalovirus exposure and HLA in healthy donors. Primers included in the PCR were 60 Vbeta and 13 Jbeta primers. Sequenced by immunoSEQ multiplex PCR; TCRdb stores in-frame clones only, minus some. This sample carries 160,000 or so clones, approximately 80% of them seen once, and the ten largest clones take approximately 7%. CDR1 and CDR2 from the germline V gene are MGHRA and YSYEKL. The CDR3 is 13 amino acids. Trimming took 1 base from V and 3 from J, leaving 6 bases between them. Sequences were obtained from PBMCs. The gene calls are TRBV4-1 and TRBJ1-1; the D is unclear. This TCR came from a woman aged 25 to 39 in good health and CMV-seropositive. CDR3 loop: CASSQVRDTEAFF. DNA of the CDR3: TGCGCCAGCAGCCAAGTGAGGGACACTGAAGCTTTCTTT.